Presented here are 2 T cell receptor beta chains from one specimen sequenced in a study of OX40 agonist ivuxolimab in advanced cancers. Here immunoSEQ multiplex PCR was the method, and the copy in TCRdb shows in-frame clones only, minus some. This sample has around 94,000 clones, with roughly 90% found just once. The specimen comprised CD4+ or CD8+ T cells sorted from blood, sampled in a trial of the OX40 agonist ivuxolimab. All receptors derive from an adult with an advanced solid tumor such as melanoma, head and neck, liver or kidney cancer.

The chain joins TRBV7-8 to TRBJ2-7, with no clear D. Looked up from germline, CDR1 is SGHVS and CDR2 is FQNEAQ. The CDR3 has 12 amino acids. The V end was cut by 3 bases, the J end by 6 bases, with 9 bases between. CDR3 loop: CASSLGYGEQYF. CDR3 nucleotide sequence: TGTGCCAGCAGCTTGGGGTACGGCGAGCAGTACTTC.

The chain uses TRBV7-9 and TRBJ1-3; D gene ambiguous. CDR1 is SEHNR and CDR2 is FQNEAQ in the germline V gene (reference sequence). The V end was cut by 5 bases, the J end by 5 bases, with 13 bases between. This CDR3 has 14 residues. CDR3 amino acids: CASSPVGRRNTIYF. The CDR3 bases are TGTGCCAGCAGCCCAGTGGGCAGAAGAAACACCATATATTTT.